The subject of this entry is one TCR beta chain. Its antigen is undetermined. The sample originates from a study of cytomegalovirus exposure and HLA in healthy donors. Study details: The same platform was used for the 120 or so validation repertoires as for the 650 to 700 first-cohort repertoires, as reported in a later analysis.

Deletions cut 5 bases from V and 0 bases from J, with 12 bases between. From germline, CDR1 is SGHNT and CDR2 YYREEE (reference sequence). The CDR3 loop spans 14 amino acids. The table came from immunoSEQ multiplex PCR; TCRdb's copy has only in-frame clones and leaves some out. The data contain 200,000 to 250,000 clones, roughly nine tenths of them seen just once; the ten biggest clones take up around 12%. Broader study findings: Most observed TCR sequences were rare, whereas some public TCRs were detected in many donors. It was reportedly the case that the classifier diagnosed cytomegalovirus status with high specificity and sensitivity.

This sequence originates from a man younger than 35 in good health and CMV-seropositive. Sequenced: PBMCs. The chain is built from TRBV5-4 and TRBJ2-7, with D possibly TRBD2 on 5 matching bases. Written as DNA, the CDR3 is TGTGCCAGCAGGGCTGGAGCGGCCTCCTACGAGCAGTACTTC. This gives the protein CASRAGAASYEQYF. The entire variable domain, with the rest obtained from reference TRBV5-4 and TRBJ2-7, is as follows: ETGVTQSPTHLIKTRGQQVTLRCSSQSGHNTVSWYQQALGQGPQFIFQYYREEENGRGNFPPRFSGLQFPNYSSELNVNALELDDSALYLCASRAGAASYEQYFGPGTRLTVT.